Below are 2 T cell receptor beta chains sequenced from a single sample in a study of T cells in Graves' hyperthyroidism and ophthalmopathy. Researchers took RNA transcripts and amplified the TCR beta CDR3 regions from them. The TCR CDR3 first-round RT-PCR relied on the HTBI primer set. TCRdb re-derived calls from the multiplex PCR reads in MiXCR, one entry per CDR3 protein. The sample has 480,000 or so distinct CDR3 sequences, roughly 45% seen once. The specimen was peripheral blood or thyroid tissue (not recorded which). The source of these receptors is an adult woman with Graves' disease, either hyperthyroidism or ophthalmopathy (not recorded which).

This clonotype was seen repeatedly, ten times or more. This chain uses TRBV7-9 with TRBJ1-5, with D hard to call. V lost 9 bases and J lost 5, with 11 bases in between. Germline V gene sequence: CDR1 SEHNR, CDR2 FQNEAQ (reference sequence). This CDR3 has 12 amino acids. The CDR3 sequence is CASQEGDQPQHF. In DNA, the CDR3 is TGTGCCAGTCAGGAAGGCGATCAGCCCCAGCATTTT.

This chain uses TRBV29-1 with TRBJ2-7; D remains unclear. V lost 7 bases and J 3 bases, leaving 16 bases between the germline ends. In germline, CDR1 is SQVTM, CDR2 ANQGSEA. The CDR3 runs 13 residues. The CDR3 coding sequence is TGCAGCGCCAGCAGCTTCAGCGTCTACGAGCAGTACTTC. It specifies CSASSFSVYEQYF.